This T cell receptor (beta chain) was recorded in a study of a mutant IDH1 vaccine in newly diagnosed glioma. Overall study context: Patients got their first vaccination 4-6 weeks after radiotherapy alone, or with temozolomide cycles. The earlier regimen, radiotherapy, temozolomide, or both, was most often both.

From germline, CDR1 is PRHDT and CDR2 FYEKMQ (reference sequence). The CDR3 has 16 amino acids. Trimming removed 5 bases from V and 5 bases from J; junction bases left unmatched: 14. The table came from immunoSEQ multiplex PCR; TCRdb's copy has only in-frame clones and leaves some out. The data show tens of thousands of clones, 85% to 95% seen once. On this clone itself: The antigen remains unidentified.

Time point described: week 35, safety follow-up. The investigators gave 300 ug of mutant IDH1 20-mer peptide in each vaccine dose, together with topical imiquimod. The sequences come from PBMCs, collected from a glioma patient whose treatment included an IDH1 peptide vaccine. V gene TRBV13 combines with J gene TRBJ1-1, with 7 bases identical to TRBD1. This TCR was recovered from a man aged 50-59 years with glioma. CDR3 bases: TGTGCCAGCAGCACAGGCAGGGGGGCCCGGTGGACTGAAGCTTTCTTT. Protein sequence: CASSTGRGARWTEAFF.